The 25 T cell receptor gamma chains below come from one sample, sequenced in a study of γδ T cells in repeated Plasmodium falciparum infection. Flow sorting of PBMC yielded separate Vgamma9/Vdelta2+ and Vdelta2-negative gammadelta T cell populations for bulk repertoire analysis. TCRdb re-called the multiplex PCR reads with CATT. The table has 25,000 to 35,000 gamma-chain clones, more than 1.4% seen once. Sequencing input: gamma-delta T cells from blood. Source of these receptors: a pool of human donors (malaria-infected and uninfected, not separated).

By share, this clone counts as medium-sized. Given a much more abundant clone one base away, this may be a read error. Here the CDR3 reads CATWDENYYKKLF. The CDR3 DNA reads as TGTGCCACCTGGGACGAGAATTATTATAAGAAACTCTTT. This sequence joins TRGV2 and TRGJ1 or TRGJ2. The CDR3 has 13 amino acids. Germline trimming cut 2 bases from V and 0 bases from J; bases unmatched to any gene: 1. CDR1 and CDR2 from the germline V gene are EGSNGY and YDSYNSKV.

This clone was observed a few times. This likely came from a read error, as a far larger clone is one base away. Other DNA sequences from this sample encode an identical CDR3 as well. The genes are TRGV2 and TRGJ1 or TRGJ2. The J gene was missing in TCRdb and was found by matching the end of the DNA to germline. The CDR3 contains 14 residues. The germline V gene has CDR1 EGSNGY and CDR2 YDSYNSKV. In nucleotides, the CDR3 is TGTGCCACTTGGGACGGGCTCGTCGATTATAAGAAACTCTTT. Protein: CATWDGLVDYKKLF.

Concerning this clone itself: TCRdb records a much larger clone's protein for this DNA, with a difference at residue 5 that likely arises from a read error; the protein given is the translation of the DNA. V usage is TRGV5 and J usage is TRGJ1 or TRGJ2. TCRdb carries no J gene annotation; the J gene was assigned here by matching the DNA with germline. The CDR3 is 10 amino acids. V dropped 5 bases and J dropped 12; count of bases not matched to a gene: 7. The germline CDR1 and CDR2 sequences are VINAFY and YDVSNSKD. The CDR3, as DNA: TGTGCCACCTGGGGCTTCTCGAAACTCTTT. Translated, it gives CATWGFSKLF.

In its sample, this clone was seen a few times. A far larger clone is one base from this, pointing to a likely read error. V and J are TRGV2 and TRGJ1 or TRGJ2. This CDR3 is built from 14 residues. Germline CDR1 and CDR2: EGSNGY and YDSYNSKV. The ends lost 4 bases at V and 5 bases at J; junction bases unmatched: 11. In nucleotides, the CDR3 is TGTGCCACCTGGGATGGATTAACGCATTATAAGAAACTCTTT. It yields the protein CATWDGLTHYKKLF.

At least ten counts were recorded for this clone. TCRdb shows a much larger clone's protein in place of this DNA's translation, and the two differ at residue 5, likely through a read error; the protein shown is translated from the DNA. The chain joins TRGV5 to TRGJ1 or TRGJ2. CDR1 VINAFY and CDR2 YDVSNSKD come from the germline V gene. The trim removed 10 bases at V and 8 bases at J, leaving 11 bases unmatched. The CDR3 runs to 11 residues. The DNA for the CDR3 is TGTGCCACATTTGGATGGGATAAGAAACTCTTT. Protein product: CATFGWDKKLF.

This clone was counted between two and nine times. TCRdb shows a much larger clone's protein in place of this DNA's translation, and the two differ at residue 3, likely through a read error; the protein shown is translated from the DNA. The sample carries other DNA sequences with the same CDR3. The V call is TRGV2, the J call TRGJ1 or TRGJ2. No J gene is reported in TCRdb; it was inferred here by comparing the DNA with germline. Germline V lookup: CDR1 EGSNGY, CDR2 YDSYNSKV. This CDR3 is 13 amino acids long. This chain's CDR3 is CAPWDCRYYKKLF. The CDR3, as DNA: TGTGCCCCCTGGGACTGCCGATATTATAAGAAACTCTTT.

Regarding this clone: The protein recorded in TCRdb matches a much larger clone and deviates from this DNA's translation at residue 6, suggesting a read error; the protein here is obtained by translating the DNA. The V and J genes are TRGV9 and TRGJP1. In the absence of a J gene in TCRdb, the DNA was matched to germline to assign it here. Germline values: CDR1 GITISATS, CDR2 ISYDGTV (reference sequence). V shed 3 bases, J shed 7 bases, and the junction held 5 bases outside the gene matches. This CDR3 region has 13 residues. The CDR3 sequence is CALWEMRGWFKIF. The CDR3 bases are TGTGCCTTGTGGGAGATGCGTGGTTGGTTCAAGATATTT.

This clone came up a few times. TCRdb records a much larger clone's protein for this DNA, with a difference at residue 10 that likely arises from a read error; the protein given is the translation of the DNA. The genes are TRGV9 and TRGJP2. TCRdb lists no J gene, so it was determined here by aligning the DNA to germline. The germline gives CDR1 GITISATS, CDR2 ISYDGTV (reference sequence). The CDR3 runs 14 residues. The CDR3 DNA follows: TGTGCCTTGTGGACCCACAGTAGTGATCGGATCAAGACGTTT. Encoded protein: CALWTHSSDRIKTF.

For this clone: TCRdb's listed protein matches a much larger clone and diverges from this DNA's translation at residue 12, likely through a read error; the protein shown comes from the DNA. The rearrangement links TRGV9 to TRGJP. TCRdb does not report a J gene; here it was assigned by matching the DNA to germline references. Germline values: CDR1 GITISATS, CDR2 ISYDGTV (reference sequence). V was clipped by 1 base and J by 9 bases; unmatched bases: 18. This CDR3 region has 20 residues. CDR3 protein: CALWEVWSLLGGLGKKIKVF. The CDR3 DNA reads TGTGCCTTGTGGGAGGTCTGGTCTCTATTAGGAGGGTTGGGCAAAAAAATCAAGGTATTT.

A remark on this clone: TCRdb shows a much larger clone's protein in place of this DNA's translation, and the two differ at residue 16, likely through a read error; the protein shown is translated from the DNA. The V segment is TRGV9, and no J call was made. Germline V gives CDR1 GITISATS, CDR2 ISYDGTV (reference sequence). The CDR3 covers 18 residues. The DNA for the CDR3 is TGTGCCTTGTGGGAGGTTACACTTCAAGAGTTGGGCAAAAAAATCCAGGTATTT. Translation: CALWEVTLQELGKKIQVF.

This clone is judged medium-sized. The rearrangement uses TRGV9 and TRGJP. The length of the CDR3 is 16 residues. V lost 6 bases, J lost 6 bases, and 8 bases stayed unmatched. CDR1 and CDR2 from the germline V gene are GITISATS and ISYDGTV (reference sequence). CDR3 nucleotides: TGTGCCTTGTGGCGTGAGGGAGAGTTGGGCAAAAAAATCAAGGTATTT. It yields the protein CALWREGELGKKIKVF.

This clone was counted ten times or more. TCRdb shows a much larger clone's protein in place of this DNA's translation, and the two differ at residue 10, likely through a read error; the protein shown is translated from the DNA. The chain recombines TRGV9 with TRGJ1 or TRGJ2. Matching the DNA to germline supplied the J gene, which TCRdb does not give. This CDR3 contains 15 residues. After removal of 1 base from V and 9 bases from J, the junction contained 15 bases not matched to a gene. CDR1 and CDR2 (germline): GITISATS, ISYDGTV (reference sequence). The CDR3 protein is CALWEVGRGEGKKLF. The CDR3 bases are TGTGCCTTGTGGGAGGTAGGAAGAGGGGAGGGTAAGAAACTCTTT.

A word on this clone: The TCRdb record carries a much larger clone's protein, which differs from this DNA's translation at residue 8; a read error is the likely cause, and the protein listed here is the DNA translation. The gene calls are TRGV9 and TRGJP. Because TCRdb records no J gene, it was assigned here through a match of the DNA to germline. CDR3 length equals 17 residues. Germline CDR1 reads GITISATS; CDR2 reads ISYDGTV (reference sequence). Losses at the gene ends were 2 bases for V and 6 bases for J; bases not matched to a gene: 7. CDR3 DNA sequence: TGTGCCTTGTGGGAGGGATTCCGAGAGTTGGGCAAAAAAATCAAGGTATTT. Translation gives CALWEGFRELGKKIKVF.

Comments on this clone: The TCRdb protein, from a much larger clone, departs from this DNA's translation at residue 3, likely by read error; the protein shown derives from the DNA. The rearrangement uses TRGV4 and TRGJ1 or TRGJ2. TCRdb supplies no J gene; here it was assigned by aligning the nucleotide sequence to germline. CDR1 EGSTGY and CDR2 YDSYTSSV come from the germline V gene. CDR3 length: 10 amino acids. The CDR3 here is CASWDCEKLF. In nucleotides, the CDR3 is TGTGCCTCCTGGGATTGTGAGAAACTCTTT.

A few counts support this clone. TCRdb records a much larger clone's protein for this DNA, with a difference at residue 8 that likely arises from a read error; the protein given is the translation of the DNA. This chain uses TRGV8 with TRGJP1. TCRdb carries no J gene annotation; the J gene was assigned here by matching the DNA with germline. There are 14 residues in the CDR3. Germline-derived CDR1 and CDR2 are VENAVY and YDSYNSRV. The CDR3 reads CATWADTAGWFKIF. The CDR3 nucleotides read TGTGCCACCTGGGCCGATACCGCTGGTTGGTTCAAGATATTT.

For the V gene the call is TRGV9; the J gene has no call. CDR1 GITISATS and CDR2 ISYDGTV come from the germline V gene (reference sequence). This CDR3 comprises 18 residues. CDR3: CALWEPPPQELGKKIKVF. The CDR3 coding sequence is TGTGCCTTGTGGGAGCCCCCCCCCCAAGAGTTGGGCAAAAAAATTAAGGTATTT.

This clone was observed at least ten times. TCRdb shows a much larger clone's protein in place of this DNA's translation, and the two differ at residue 3, likely through a read error; the protein shown is translated from the DNA. The sample contains more than one DNA sequence encoding this CDR3. The chain carries TRGV9 and TRGJ1 or TRGJ2. TCRdb records no J gene; here it was assigned by comparing the DNA to germline. Germline CDR1 reads GITISATS; CDR2 reads ISYDGTV (reference sequence). The CDR3 loop spans 12 amino acids. This chain's CDR3 is CASWEDYYKKLF. Here the CDR3 DNA reads TGTGCCTCGTGGGAGGATTATTATAAGAAACTCTTT.

In its sample, this clone was seen many times. V usage is TRGV9 and J usage is TRGJ1 or TRGJ2. The V gene end was trimmed by 5 bases and the J gene end by 6 bases; junction bases not matched to a gene: 4. The CDR3 has 11 amino acids. Per germline, CDR1 GITISATS and CDR2 ISYDGTV (reference sequence). DNA for the CDR3: TGTGCCTTGTGGGTGATTTATAAGAAACTCTTT. Protein: CALWVIYKKLF.

As to this clone: The DNA is left out, because the CDR3 cannot be placed on it with certainty; the CDR3 is given as TCRdb lists it. The V segment is TRGV2, and no J call was made. The germline V gene has CDR1 EGSNGY and CDR2 YDSYNSKV. The CDR3 comprises 33 residues, both ends counted. The CDR3 sequence is CATWDGRRIIIRNSLAVEQHLLSQVSIGRIQHF.

In the case of this clone: The protein TCRdb gives is from a much larger clone and does not agree with this DNA's translation at residue 3, likely a read error; the protein shown here comes from the DNA. The chain joins TRGV9 to TRGJ1 or TRGJ2. TCRdb lists no J gene, so it was determined here by aligning the DNA to germline. In germline, CDR1 is GITISATS, CDR2 ISYDGTV (reference sequence). The CDR3 totals 11 residues. The chain's CDR3 is CASWDYSKKLF. The CDR3 nucleotides read TGTGCCTCGTGGGATTACTCGAAGAAACTCTTT.

This clone appeared a few times. TCRdb's entry gives the protein of a much larger clone, which mismatches this DNA's translation at residue 3, likely from a read error; the protein reported here is translated from the DNA. V and J are TRGV3 and TRGJ1 or TRGJ2. TCRdb lists no J gene, so it was determined here by aligning the DNA to germline. This CDR3 comprises 13 residues. Germline CDR1 is VTNTFY and CDR2 is YDVSTARD (reference sequence). The CDR3, as DNA: TGTGCCCCCTGGGACAGGTTTTATTATAAGAAACTCTTT. This encodes CAPWDRFYYKKLF.

This clone occurred a few times. TCRdb lists the protein of a much larger clone for this DNA, which differs at residue 4, so this is likely a read error; the protein given here is translated from the DNA itself. Other DNA sequences in the sample encode the same CDR3. The rearrangement links TRGV3 to TRGJ1 or TRGJ2. Here the J gene was assigned by germline matching of the DNA, as TCRdb has none. This CDR3 is 14 amino acids long. The V gene's germline CDR1 is VTNTFY and CDR2 YDVSTARD (reference sequence). The CDR3 loop is CATRDRQNYYKKLF. CDR3 in DNA: TGTGCCACCCGGGACAGACAGAATTATTATAAGAAACTCTTT.

In its sample, this clone was seen a few times. The protein given by TCRdb reflects a much larger clone and differs at residue 8 from this DNA's translation, likely from a read error; the protein shown is the DNA's translation. This sequence joins TRGV9 and TRGJ1 or TRGJ2. TCRdb carries no J gene annotation; the J gene was assigned here by matching the DNA with germline. V was pared by 4 bases and J by 6 bases, with 9 bases of the junction left unmatched. The germline V gene encodes CDR1 GITISATS and CDR2 ISYDGTV (reference sequence). The CDR3 totals 13 residues. The DNA of the CDR3 is TGTGCCTTGTGGGATTTCTCGTGTTATAAGAAACTCTTT. This sequence encodes CALWDFSCYKKLF.

This clone was counted ten times or more. The same CDR3 is also encoded by other DNA sequences in this sample. The chain uses TRGV2 and TRGJ1 or TRGJ2. The CDR3 has 13 amino acids. CDR1 is EGSNGY and CDR2 is YDSYNSKV in the germline V gene. The V segment lost 0 bases and the J segment 7 bases; nucleotides outside the gene matches: 6. CDR3 amino acids: CATWDGLNYKKLF. The CDR3 DNA reads as TGTGCCACCTGGGACGGGCTCAACTATAAGAAACTCTTT.

Details on this clone: A far larger clone differs by one base, so this is likely a read error. Other nucleotide sequences from this sample produce the same CDR3. V usage is TRGV9 and J usage is TRGJP. TCRdb does not report a J gene; here it was assigned by matching the DNA to germline references. CDR3 size: 16 residues. From germline, CDR1 is GITISATS and CDR2 ISYDGTV (reference sequence). The CDR3 bases are TGTGCCCTGTGGGAACTACAAGAGTTGGGCAAAAAAATCAAGGTATTT. Its translation: CALWELQELGKKIKVF.